Listed below are T cell receptor beta chains from one sample, sequenced in a study of response to subunit inactivated influenza vaccine. A single record per CDR3 protein comes from TCRdb applying MiXCR to the RT-PCR reads. The sample carries some 500,000 distinct CDR3 sequences, 10% to 15% recorded once. This material consisted of PBMCs from blood, taken 45 days after vaccination. All receptors derive from a man aged 50-59 years who received an inactivated influenza vaccine. The conserved cysteine and the conserved F or W are not part of the CDR3 here.

V	J	CDR3
TRBV7-2	TRBJ2-7	ASSLEGAPYEQY
TRBV6-1	TRBJ1-2	ASSPRGPYGYT
TRBV12-5	TRBJ2-5	ASAVGGWETQY
TRBV12-3/TRBV12-4	TRBJ2-3	ASSLRAGAVYTQY
TRBV12-3/TRBV12-4	TRBJ2-3	ASSLASSDTQY
TRBV12-3/TRBV12-4	TRBJ2-5	ASSFRREAETQY
TRBV7-2	TRBJ2-1	ASSLGLAGGNNEQF
TRBV12-3/TRBV12-4	TRBJ1-2	ASRGSNYGYT
TRBV7-2	TRBJ2-7	ASSSLGPTSGRDEQY
TRBV14	TRBJ2-2	ASSQIGGLNTGELF
TRBV11-2	TRBJ2-3	ASSSITPGSFFSTDTQY
TRBV20-1	TRBJ2-7	SATGTDLYEQY
TRBV12-3/TRBV12-4	TRBJ1-1	ASSPFRDNTEAF
TRBV15	TRBJ1-1	ATSTGGAYTEAF
TRBV10-2	TRBJ2-5	ASTGTSGAQETQY
TRBV5-1	TRBJ2-1	ASSLVLGQVGNEQF
TRBV24-1	TRBJ2-7	ATSDTGTSHEQY
TRBV27	TRBJ2-1	ASSVAGGPAYNEQF
TRBV24-1	TRBJ2-1	ATSDWTSGNEQF
TRBV7-9	TRBJ2-5	ASSSPPTSGGETQY
TRBV4-2	TRBJ2-3	ASSQGTSDREADTQY
TRBV6-6	TRBJ1-6	ASSYGADSPLH
TRBV4-3	TRBJ2-1	ASSPRGWDEQF
TRBV12-3/TRBV12-4	TRBJ2-3	ASRTGATPDTQY
TRBV7-6	TRBJ2-7	ASSFGAGFNYEQY
TRBV27	TRBJ2-6	ASSFLSGANVLT
TRBV4-3	TRBJ1-5	ASSQEARADQPQH
TRBV10-1	TRBJ2-7	ASSETRRGEQY
TRBV3-1	TRBJ2-2	ASSLLTGRGTGELF